These T cell receptor beta chains were read from a single sample in a study of technical replicates of blood from a few donors. Libraries were prepared by immunoSEQ multiplex PCR; TCRdb keeps only in-frame clonotypes and omits some of them. The sample lists approximately 100,000 clones; 96% were seen once. The sequencing input was T cells isolated from PBMCs. Receptor source: a human donor in good health. The CDR3 runs from the conserved cysteine through the conserved F or W. Fields, in order: V gene, D gene, J gene, clone size, CDR3 DNA, CDR3 protein. The D gene is left open where the match is weak. Clone size is stated in some rows and not others, as once, few, many or a class when expanded.

v_call: TRBV28; d_call: TRBD1; j_call: TRBJ2-1; clone_size: -; cdr3_nt: TGTGCCACCTGGACAGGGGGTAGCAATGAGCAGTTCTTC; cdr3_aa: CATWTGGSNEQFF
v_call: TRBV27; d_call: TRBD2; j_call: TRBJ2-7; clone_size: -; cdr3_nt: TGTGCCAGCAGCCGACTAGCGGGAGAATACTACGAGCAGTACTTC; cdr3_aa: CASSRLAGEYYEQYF
v_call: TRBV11-2; d_call: -; j_call: TRBJ1-1; clone_size: once; cdr3_nt: TGTGCCAGCAGCTTAGCGTTCCGGTCGACTGAAGCTTTCTTT; cdr3_aa: CASSLAFRSTEAFF
v_call: TRBV4-2; d_call: -; j_call: TRBJ1-3; clone_size: -; cdr3_nt: TGTGCCAGCAGCCTCGGGACTTCAGGAAACACCATATATTTT; cdr3_aa: CASSLGTSGNTIYF
v_call: TRBV27; d_call: -; j_call: TRBJ2-7; clone_size: once; cdr3_nt: TGTGCCAGCAGTCCCGACGGGGGGCCCTACGAGCAGTACTTC; cdr3_aa: CASSPDGGPYEQYF
v_call: TRBV16; d_call: TRBD1; j_call: TRBJ1-1; clone_size: -; cdr3_nt: TGTGCCAGCAGCCGGGACAGGGAGGCGGCTGAAGCTTTCTTT; cdr3_aa: CASSRDREAAEAFF
v_call: TRBV7-2; d_call: -; j_call: TRBJ1-1; clone_size: -; cdr3_nt: TGTGCCAGCAGCTTAGGTGAACAGGCGGGGACTGAAGCTTTCTTT; cdr3_aa: CASSLGEQAGTEAFF
v_call: TRBV11-3; d_call: -; j_call: TRBJ2-1; clone_size: -; cdr3_nt: TGTGCCAGCAGCCAGTCAACAGGCTCCTACAATGAGCAGTTCTTC; cdr3_aa: CASSQSTGSYNEQFF
v_call: TRBV19; d_call: TRBD2; j_call: TRBJ2-1; clone_size: -; cdr3_nt: TGTGCCAGTAGACAAACTAGCGGGGGGTACAATGAGCAGTTCTTC; cdr3_aa: CASRQTSGGYNEQFF
v_call: TRBV11-2; d_call: -; j_call: TRBJ2-5; clone_size: -; cdr3_nt: TGTGCCAGCAGCCCCCCGGGTTTCCGCCAAGAGACCCAGTACTTC; cdr3_aa: CASSPPGFRQETQYF
v_call: TRBV7-3; d_call: TRBD1; j_call: TRBJ2-1; clone_size: -; cdr3_nt: TGTGCCAGCAGCTTTATCAGGGGGCGAAAGAATGAGCAGTTCTTC; cdr3_aa: CASSFIRGRKNEQFF
v_call: TRBV6-1; d_call: -; j_call: TRBJ1-6; clone_size: once; cdr3_nt: TGTGCCTGCCTAGGAGGATCCTATAATTCACCCCTCCACTTT; cdr3_aa: CACLGGSYNSPLHF
v_call: TRBV5-1; d_call: TRBD1; j_call: TRBJ1-2; clone_size: -; cdr3_nt: TGCGCCAGCAGCCCCTACCCTACCGGGACAGGGGACTCCTATGGCTACACCTTC; cdr3_aa: CASSPYPTGTGDSYGYTF
v_call: TRBV29-1; d_call: TRBD1; j_call: TRBJ2-1; clone_size: -; cdr3_nt: TGCAGCGTCGAGGGACAGGGGTTCGTAAATGAGCAGTTCTTC; cdr3_aa: CSVEGQGFVNEQFF
v_call: TRBV18; d_call: TRBD1; j_call: TRBJ2-1; clone_size: -; cdr3_nt: TGTGCCAGCTCACTCCGACAGGGACCAACCTACAATGAGCAGTTCTTC; cdr3_aa: CASSLRQGPTYNEQFF
v_call: TRBV4-1; d_call: -; j_call: TRBJ2-1; clone_size: -; cdr3_nt: TGCGCCAGCAGCCCCCCACGAGGCCAGGGTATAATCCACAATGAGCAGTTCTTC; cdr3_aa: CASSPPRGQGIIHNEQFF
v_call: TRBV28; d_call: -; j_call: TRBJ1-1; clone_size: -; cdr3_nt: TGTGCCAGCACAGGCACTGAAGCTTTCTTT; cdr3_aa: CASTGTEAFF
v_call: TRBV28; d_call: TRBD1; j_call: TRBJ2-7; clone_size: once; cdr3_nt: TGTGCCAGCAGTTGGACAGGGAACTACGAGCAGTACTTC; cdr3_aa: CASSWTGNYEQYF
v_call: TRBV2; d_call: TRBD1; j_call: TRBJ2-3; clone_size: once; cdr3_nt: TGTGCCAGCATAGGGACAGGGGGTTACACAGATACGCAGTATTTT; cdr3_aa: CASIGTGGYTDTQYF
v_call: TRBV5-1; d_call: -; j_call: TRBJ1-1; clone_size: -; cdr3_nt: TGCGCCAGCAGCTTGGAATTTAGGGGGACTGAAGCTTTCTTT; cdr3_aa: CASSLEFRGTEAFF
v_call: TRBV5-1; d_call: -; j_call: TRBJ1-1; clone_size: -; cdr3_nt: TGCGCCAGCAACGATGGGGCATCGGACACTGAAGCTTTCTTT; cdr3_aa: CASNDGASDTEAFF
v_call: TRBV9; d_call: -; j_call: TRBJ1-2; clone_size: once; cdr3_nt: TGTGCCAGCAGCTCAGATACAGGGTACTCTATTGGCTACACCTTC; cdr3_aa: CASSSDTGYSIGYTF
v_call: TRBV5-1; d_call: TRBD1; j_call: TRBJ2-3; clone_size: -; cdr3_nt: TGCGCCAGCAGCCCGCTAGGGACAGGGGGCGCAGATACGCAGTATTTT; cdr3_aa: CASSPLGTGGADTQYF
v_call: TRBV4-2; d_call: -; j_call: TRBJ1-1; clone_size: -; cdr3_nt: TGTGCCAGCAGCCAAGTCTTCCCAGGGTTTAGTAAGAGAGACACTGAAGCTTTCTTT; cdr3_aa: CASSQVFPGFSKRDTEAFF
v_call: TRBV7-8; d_call: -; j_call: TRBJ2-1; clone_size: -; cdr3_nt: TGTGCCAGCAGCTTAGCGCCCTGGGGCATTCTTGATGAGCAGTTCTTC; cdr3_aa: CASSLAPWGILDEQFF
v_call: TRBV29-1; d_call: -; j_call: TRBJ1-2; clone_size: -; cdr3_nt: TGCAGCGTCGGCAAAAGGGGTGGCTACACCTTC; cdr3_aa: CSVGKRGGYTF
v_call: TRBV11-2; d_call: -; j_call: TRBJ1-6; clone_size: -; cdr3_nt: TGTGCCAGCAGCTATCAGGGCTCCTATAATTCACCCCTCCACTTT; cdr3_aa: CASSYQGSYNSPLHF
v_call: TRBV28; d_call: -; j_call: TRBJ2-2; clone_size: -; cdr3_nt: TGTGCCAGCAGTTTAGGTTTTCTAAAAGAAATAAACACCGGGGAGCTGTTTTTT; cdr3_aa: CASSLGFLKEINTGELFF
v_call: TRBV27; d_call: -; j_call: TRBJ1-5; clone_size: once; cdr3_nt: TGTGCCAGCAGAAAACGAGGGATCCTAACCCAGCCCCAGCATTTT; cdr3_aa: CASRKRGILTQPQHF
v_call: TRBV27; d_call: TRBD1; j_call: TRBJ1-2; clone_size: -; cdr3_nt: TGTGCCAGCAGGGCGGCAGGGGGTTCGAATGGCTACACCTTC; cdr3_aa: CASRAAGGSNGYTF
v_call: TRBV28; d_call: TRBD2; j_call: TRBJ2-7; clone_size: -; cdr3_nt: TGTGCCAGCAGTACACTAGCGGGAGACTACGAGCAGTACTTC; cdr3_aa: CASSTLAGDYEQYF
v_call: TRBV25-1; d_call: -; j_call: TRBJ1-2; clone_size: -; cdr3_nt: TGTGCCAGCAGCTACTTGACAGCCCATGGCTACACCTTC; cdr3_aa: CASSYLTAHGYTF
v_call: TRBV6-5; d_call: -; j_call: TRBJ1-5; clone_size: -; cdr3_nt: TGTGCCAGCAGTTTTCTGGAGAATCAGCCCCAGCATTTT; cdr3_aa: CASSFLENQPQHF
v_call: TRBV7-9; d_call: TRBD1; j_call: TRBJ1-2; clone_size: -; cdr3_nt: TGTGCCAGCAGCCAGGGGACAGGGGAGATCTATGGCTACACCTTC; cdr3_aa: CASSQGTGEIYGYTF
v_call: TRBV14; d_call: TRBD1; j_call: TRBJ2-5; clone_size: -; cdr3_nt: TGTGCCAGCAGCCTCCGGACAGGGCGCACCCAAGAGACCCAGTACTTC; cdr3_aa: CASSLRTGRTQETQYF
v_call: TRBV6-1; d_call: -; j_call: TRBJ2-1; clone_size: -; cdr3_nt: TGTGCCAGCAGTGACGAGGTTTACAATGAGCAGTTCTTC; cdr3_aa: CASSDEVYNEQFF
v_call: TRBV4-1; d_call: -; j_call: TRBJ1-1; clone_size: -; cdr3_nt: TGCGCCAGCAGCCAAGAAGCCCCGACAGGAAACACTGAAGCTTTCTTT; cdr3_aa: CASSQEAPTGNTEAFF
v_call: TRBV7-7; d_call: TRBD2; j_call: TRBJ2-5; clone_size: -; cdr3_nt: TGTGCCAGCAGTAATCCCCAAGGGGTAGCGGGGGACCAAGAGACCCAGTACTTC; cdr3_aa: CASSNPQGVAGDQETQYF
v_call: TRBV27; d_call: -; j_call: TRBJ1-2; clone_size: -; cdr3_nt: TGTGCCAGCAGATGGGGTGGGCGTGGTGTTGCAGGGGCCCATGGCTACACCTTC; cdr3_aa: CASRWGGRGVAGAHGYTF
v_call: TRBV11-1; d_call: -; j_call: TRBJ2-7; clone_size: -; cdr3_nt: TGTGCCAGCAGCTGGGCAGGGGCGGACTACGAGCAGTACTTC; cdr3_aa: CASSWAGADYEQYF
v_call: TRBV19; d_call: -; j_call: TRBJ2-3; clone_size: -; cdr3_nt: TGTGCCAGTAGTTCCGGGACTAGCACAGATACGCAGTATTTT; cdr3_aa: CASSSGTSTDTQYF
v_call: TRBV6-1; d_call: -; j_call: TRBJ2-1; clone_size: -; cdr3_nt: TGTGCCAGCAGTGAATCCGGGACTGACAATGAGCAGTTCTTC; cdr3_aa: CASSESGTDNEQFF
v_call: TRBV19; d_call: TRBD2; j_call: TRBJ2-3; clone_size: once; cdr3_nt: TGTGCCAGTAGTATCAGGACTAGCGGCACAGATACGCAGTATTTT; cdr3_aa: CASSIRTSGTDTQYF
v_call: TRBV11-2; d_call: -; j_call: TRBJ2-2; clone_size: -; cdr3_nt: TGTGCCAGCAGCTCCTCTTTGTTGGAGCGAATGGCGAACACCGGGGAGCTGTTTTTT; cdr3_aa: CASSSSLLERMANTGELFF
v_call: TRBV6-1; d_call: -; j_call: TRBJ1-5; clone_size: -; cdr3_nt: TGTGCCAGCAGTGAAACCCGACAGGGCAATCAGCCCCAGCATTTT; cdr3_aa: CASSETRQGNQPQHF
v_call: TRBV29-1; d_call: -; j_call: TRBJ1-6; clone_size: once; cdr3_nt: TGCAGCGTTCGGGACGGGAGCTCCTATAATTCACCCCTCCACTTT; cdr3_aa: CSVRDGSSYNSPLHF
v_call: TRBV19; d_call: -; j_call: TRBJ2-2; clone_size: -; cdr3_nt: TGTGCCAGTAGTACTCCCGGGACTGTAATCACCGGGGAGCTGTTTTTT; cdr3_aa: CASSTPGTVITGELFF
v_call: TRBV25-1; d_call: -; j_call: TRBJ2-1; clone_size: -; cdr3_nt: TGTGCCAGCCGAGAGGACAGAGAGCAGTTCTTC; cdr3_aa: CASREDREQFF
v_call: TRBV19; d_call: TRBD2; j_call: TRBJ2-7; clone_size: -; cdr3_nt: TGTGCCAGTAGTATAGGGGAGGGAGTCTCCTACGAGCAGTACTTC; cdr3_aa: CASSIGEGVSYEQYF
v_call: TRBV7-9; d_call: -; j_call: TRBJ1-6; clone_size: -; cdr3_nt: TGTGCCACCTCGACCACAGGGCTCGGGTCACCCCTCCACTTT; cdr3_aa: CATSTTGLGSPLHF
v_call: TRBV6-5; d_call: TRBD1; j_call: TRBJ1-2; clone_size: -; cdr3_nt: TGTGCCAGCACCCTCACACAGACAGGGACCTATGGCTACACCTTC; cdr3_aa: CASTLTQTGTYGYTF
v_call: TRBV4-1; d_call: TRBD1; j_call: TRBJ1-2; clone_size: -; cdr3_nt: TGCGCCAGCAGCTCCCGAACAGGGGCGCGGTATGGCTACACCTTC; cdr3_aa: CASSSRTGARYGYTF
v_call: TRBV5-1; d_call: TRBD2; j_call: TRBJ2-2; clone_size: -; cdr3_nt: TGCGCCAGCAGCTTGTCCAGCGGGGGGAACACCGGGGAGCTGTTTTTT; cdr3_aa: CASSLSSGGNTGELFF
v_call: TRBV7-6; d_call: TRBD1; j_call: TRBJ2-6; clone_size: once; cdr3_nt: TGTGCCAGCAGCTTACCAGGGGACAGGGGAACCCACCGTGGGGCCAACGTCCTGACTTTC; cdr3_aa: CASSLPGDRGTHRGANVLTF
v_call: TRBV7-9; d_call: TRBD2; j_call: TRBJ2-1; clone_size: -; cdr3_nt: TGTGCCAGCAGCCCGAGGGAGCGGGGGGCCTCACGGAATGAGCAGTTCTTC; cdr3_aa: CASSPRERGASRNEQFF
v_call: TRBV6-5; d_call: TRBD1; j_call: TRBJ2-7; clone_size: -; cdr3_nt: TGTGCCAGCAGTCGCGACAGGGGTCTCCCCTACGAGCAGTACTTC; cdr3_aa: CASSRDRGLPYEQYF
v_call: TRBV12-5; d_call: -; j_call: TRBJ2-7; clone_size: -; cdr3_nt: TGTGCTAGTGGTGGAGACAGCCCCTACGAGCAGTACTTC; cdr3_aa: CASGGDSPYEQYF
v_call: TRBV6-5; d_call: TRBD1; j_call: TRBJ2-7; clone_size: -; cdr3_nt: TGTGCCAGCAGCATCCGGGACAGGAGCTCCTACGAGCAGTACTTC; cdr3_aa: CASSIRDRSSYEQYF
v_call: TRBV13; d_call: -; j_call: TRBJ1-1; clone_size: -; cdr3_nt: TGTGCCAGCAGCAAGAACAGGAACACTGAAGCTTTCTTT; cdr3_aa: CASSKNRNTEAFF